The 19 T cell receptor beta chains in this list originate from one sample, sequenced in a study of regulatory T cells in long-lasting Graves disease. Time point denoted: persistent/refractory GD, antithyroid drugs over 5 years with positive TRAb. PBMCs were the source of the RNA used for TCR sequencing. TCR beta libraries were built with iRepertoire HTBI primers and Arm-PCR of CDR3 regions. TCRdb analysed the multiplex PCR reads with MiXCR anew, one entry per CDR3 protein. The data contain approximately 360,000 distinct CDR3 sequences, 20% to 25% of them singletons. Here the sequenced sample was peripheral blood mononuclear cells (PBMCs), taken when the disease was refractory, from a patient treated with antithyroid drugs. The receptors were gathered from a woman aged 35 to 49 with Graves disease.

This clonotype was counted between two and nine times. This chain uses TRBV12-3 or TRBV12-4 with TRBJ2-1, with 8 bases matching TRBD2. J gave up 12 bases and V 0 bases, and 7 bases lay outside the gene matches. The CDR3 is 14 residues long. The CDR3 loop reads CASSLALAGSLQFF. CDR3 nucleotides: TGTGCCAGCAGTTTAGCCCTAGCGGGTTCTTTGCAGTTCTTC.

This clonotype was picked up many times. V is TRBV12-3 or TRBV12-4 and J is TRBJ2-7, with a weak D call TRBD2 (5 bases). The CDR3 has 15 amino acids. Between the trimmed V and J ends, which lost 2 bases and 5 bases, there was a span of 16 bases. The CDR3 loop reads CASSLYRWESDEQYF. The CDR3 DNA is TGTGCCAGCAGTTTATATCGGTGGGAGTCTGACGAGCAGTACTTC.

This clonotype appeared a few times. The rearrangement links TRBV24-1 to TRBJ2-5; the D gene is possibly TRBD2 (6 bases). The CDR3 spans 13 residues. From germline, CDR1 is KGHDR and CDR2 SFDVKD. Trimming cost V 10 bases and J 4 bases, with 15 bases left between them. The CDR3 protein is CATRGNGVETQYF. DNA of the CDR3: TGTGCCACACGCGGGAACGGCGTAGAGACCCAGTACTTC.

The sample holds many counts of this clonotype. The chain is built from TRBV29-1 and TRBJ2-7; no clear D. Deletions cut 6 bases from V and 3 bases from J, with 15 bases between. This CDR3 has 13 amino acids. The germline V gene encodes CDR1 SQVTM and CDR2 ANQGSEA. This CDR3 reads CSVAARVGYEQYF. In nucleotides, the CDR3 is TGCAGCGTCGCGGCGCGTGTGGGCTACGAGCAGTACTTC.

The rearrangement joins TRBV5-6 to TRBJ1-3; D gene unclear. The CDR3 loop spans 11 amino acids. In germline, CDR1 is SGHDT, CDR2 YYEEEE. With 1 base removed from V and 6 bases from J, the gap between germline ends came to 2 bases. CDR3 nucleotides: TGTGCCAGCAGCTTGCAAAACACCATATATTTT. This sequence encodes CASSLQNTIYF.

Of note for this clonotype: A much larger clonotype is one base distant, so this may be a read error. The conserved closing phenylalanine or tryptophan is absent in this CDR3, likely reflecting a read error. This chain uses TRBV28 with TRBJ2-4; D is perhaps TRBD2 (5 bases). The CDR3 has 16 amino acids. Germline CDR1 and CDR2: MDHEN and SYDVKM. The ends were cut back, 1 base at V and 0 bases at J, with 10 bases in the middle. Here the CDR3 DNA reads TGTGCCAGCAGTTTATCTCGGGGATTAGCCAAAAACATTCAGTACTAC. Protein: CASSLSRGLAKNIQYY.

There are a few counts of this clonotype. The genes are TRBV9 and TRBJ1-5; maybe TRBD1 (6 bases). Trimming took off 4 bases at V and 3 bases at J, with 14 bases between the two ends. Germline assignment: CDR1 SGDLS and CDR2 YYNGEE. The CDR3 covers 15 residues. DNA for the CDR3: TGTGCCAGCAGCCGGGGGGGCGAGTTCAATCAGCCCCAGCATTTT. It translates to CASSRGGEFNQPQHF. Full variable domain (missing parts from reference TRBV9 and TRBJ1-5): DSGVTQTPKHLITATGQRVTLRCSPRSGDLSVYWYQQSLDQGLQFLIQYYNGEERAKGNILERFSAQQFPDLHSELNLSSLELGDSALYFCASSRGGEFNQPQHFGDGTRLSIL.

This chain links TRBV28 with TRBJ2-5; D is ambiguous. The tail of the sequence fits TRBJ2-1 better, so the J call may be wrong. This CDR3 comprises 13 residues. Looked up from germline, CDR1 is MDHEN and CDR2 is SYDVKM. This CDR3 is CASSSPPPNEQFF. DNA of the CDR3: TGTGCCAGCAGTTCACCCCCCCCCAATGAGCAGTTCTTC.

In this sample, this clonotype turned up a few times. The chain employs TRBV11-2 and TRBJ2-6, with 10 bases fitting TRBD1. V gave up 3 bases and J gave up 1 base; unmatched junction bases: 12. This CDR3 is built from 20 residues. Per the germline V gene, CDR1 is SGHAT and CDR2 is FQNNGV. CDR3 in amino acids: CASSLGDRGLILSGANVLTF. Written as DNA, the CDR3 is TGTGCCAGCAGCTTGGGAGACAGGGGGCTAATTTTGTCTGGGGCCAACGTCCTGACTTTC.

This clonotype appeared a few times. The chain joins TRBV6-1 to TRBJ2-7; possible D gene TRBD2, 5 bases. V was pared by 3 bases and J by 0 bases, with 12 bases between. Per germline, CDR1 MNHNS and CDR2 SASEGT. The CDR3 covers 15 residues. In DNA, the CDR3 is TGTGCCAGCAGTGAGGATTTGGGGAGCTCCTACGAGCAGTACTTC. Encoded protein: CASSEDLGSSYEQYF.

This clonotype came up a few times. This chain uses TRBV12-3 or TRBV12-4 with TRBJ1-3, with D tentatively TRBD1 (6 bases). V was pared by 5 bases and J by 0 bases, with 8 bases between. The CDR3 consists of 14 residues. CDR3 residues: CASSRTASGNTIYF. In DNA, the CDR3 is TGTGCCAGCAGTCGGACAGCCTCTGGAAACACCATATATTTT.

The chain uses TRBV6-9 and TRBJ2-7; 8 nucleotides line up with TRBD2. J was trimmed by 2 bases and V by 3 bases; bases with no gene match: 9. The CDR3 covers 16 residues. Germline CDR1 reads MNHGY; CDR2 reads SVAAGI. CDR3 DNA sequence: TGTGCCAGCAGTTACTCTCCGGGGGGGGATGCCTACGAGCAGTACTTC. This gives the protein CASSYSPGGDAYEQYF.

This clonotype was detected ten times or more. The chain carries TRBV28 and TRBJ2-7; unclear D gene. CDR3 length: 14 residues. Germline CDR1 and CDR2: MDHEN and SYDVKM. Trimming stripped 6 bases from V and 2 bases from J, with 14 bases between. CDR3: CASSRNLPPYEQYF. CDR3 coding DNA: TGTGCCAGCAGCCGTAACTTGCCCCCCTACGAGCAGTACTTC.

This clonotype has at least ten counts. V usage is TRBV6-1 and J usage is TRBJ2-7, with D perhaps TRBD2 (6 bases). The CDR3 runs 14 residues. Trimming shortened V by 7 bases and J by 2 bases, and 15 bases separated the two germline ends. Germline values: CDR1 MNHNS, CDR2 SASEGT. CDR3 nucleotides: TGTGCCAGCAAGGGGTGGGAGGAAGCCTACGAGCAGTACTTC. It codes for CASKGWEEAYEQYF.

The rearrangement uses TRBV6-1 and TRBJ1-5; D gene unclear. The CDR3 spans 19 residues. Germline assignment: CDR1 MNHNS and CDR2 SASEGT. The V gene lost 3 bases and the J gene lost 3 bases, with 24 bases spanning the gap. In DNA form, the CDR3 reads TGTGCCAGCAGTGAGGAGGGTCTGGTCCTGGGTCACCTCAATCAGCCCCAGCATTTT. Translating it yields CASSEEGLVLGHLNQPQHF.

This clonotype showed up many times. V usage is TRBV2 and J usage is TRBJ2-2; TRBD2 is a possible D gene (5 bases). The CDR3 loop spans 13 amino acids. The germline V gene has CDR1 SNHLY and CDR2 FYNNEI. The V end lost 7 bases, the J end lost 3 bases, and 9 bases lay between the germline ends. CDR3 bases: TGTGCCAGCAAAACGGGATACACCGGGGAGCTGTTTTTT. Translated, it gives CASKTGYTGELFF.

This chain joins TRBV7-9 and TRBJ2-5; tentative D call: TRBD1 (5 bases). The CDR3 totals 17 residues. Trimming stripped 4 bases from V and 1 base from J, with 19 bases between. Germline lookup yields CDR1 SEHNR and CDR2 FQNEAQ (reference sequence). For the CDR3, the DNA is TGTGCCAGCAGCTCCCTTACAGGCCCTTGGGGCCAAGAGACCCAGTACTTC. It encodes CASSSLTGPWGQETQYF. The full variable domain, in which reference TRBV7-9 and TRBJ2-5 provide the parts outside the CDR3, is DTGVSQNPRHKITKRGQNVTFRCDPISEHNRLYWYRQTLGQGPEFLTYFQNEAQLEKSRLLSDRFSAERPKGSFSTLEIQRTEQGDSAMYLCASSSLTGPWGQETQYFGPGTRLLVL.

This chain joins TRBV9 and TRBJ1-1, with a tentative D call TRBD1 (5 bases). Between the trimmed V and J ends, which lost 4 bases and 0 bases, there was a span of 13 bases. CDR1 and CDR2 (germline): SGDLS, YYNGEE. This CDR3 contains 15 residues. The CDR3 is CASSPRQTLNTEAFF. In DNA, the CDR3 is TGTGCCAGCAGCCCAAGACAGACTCTGAACACTGAAGCTTTCTTT.

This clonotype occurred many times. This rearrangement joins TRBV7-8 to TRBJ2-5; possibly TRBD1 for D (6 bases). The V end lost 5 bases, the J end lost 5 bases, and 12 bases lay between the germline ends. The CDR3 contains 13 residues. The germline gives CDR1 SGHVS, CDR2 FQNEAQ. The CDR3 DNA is TGTGCCAGCAGCCCCGTGGGGGCGGAGACCCAGTACTTC. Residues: CASSPVGAETQYF. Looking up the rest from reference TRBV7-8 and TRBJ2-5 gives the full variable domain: GAGVSQSPRYKVAKRGQDVALRCDPISGHVSLFWYQQALGQGPEFLTYFQNEAQLDKSGLPSDRFFAERPEGSVSTLKIQRTQQEDSAVYLCASSPVGAETQYFGPGTRLLVL.